The 14 T cell receptor beta chains in this list originate from one sample, sequenced in a study of blood T cell repertoires in COVID-19. The table came from immunoSEQ multiplex PCR; TCRdb's copy has only in-frame clones and leaves some out. Of roughly 150,000 clones detected, roughly four fifths appear once; the ten largest clones hold 7.3%. The sequencing input was PBMCs or T cells enriched from blood (not recorded which). The receptors were sampled from a man over 45 who had recovered from COVID-19.

The J gene is TRBJ1-6, the V gene TRBV2; TRBD1 matches 7 bases. V trimming: 4 bases; J trimming: 10 bases; junction bases outside the gene matches: 4. Germline assignment: CDR1 SNHLY and CDR2 FYNNEI. There are 13 residues in the CDR3. The DNA of the CDR3 is TGTGCCAGCAGTGGACAGGGAGACTCACCCCTCCACTTT. It specifies CASSGQGDSPLHF.

This clone has only one observation. The V and J genes are TRBV4-3 and TRBJ2-2; TRBD2 matches at 12 bases. Trimming at V came to 3 bases and at J to 4 bases, leaving 0 bases not matched to a gene. Germline V CDR1 and CDR2: LGHNA, YSLEER. This CDR3 contains 15 residues. The CDR3 region is CASSQTSGGTGELFF. CDR3 bases: TGCGCCAGCAGCCAGACTAGCGGGGGCACCGGGGAGCTGTTTTTT.

V and J are TRBV11-2 and TRBJ2-5; D ambiguous. CDR3 length: 15 residues. Deletions cut 2 bases from V and 5 bases from J, with 15 bases between. Germline V lookup: CDR1 SGHAT, CDR2 FQNNGV. CDR3 DNA sequence: TGTGCCAGCAGCTTACACCGGCAGGTCATCGAGACCCAGTACTTC. It codes for CASSLHRQVIETQYF.

In this sample, this clone turned up once. The J gene is TRBJ2-1, the V gene TRBV7-2, with D tentatively TRBD1 (5 bases). Trimming left V 5 bases short and J 6 bases short, with 20 bases between. Germline CDR1 and CDR2: SGHTA and FQGNSA. CDR3 size: 16 residues. The CDR3 protein is CASSQPRQFRVNEQFF. In nucleotides, the CDR3 is TGTGCCAGCAGCCAGCCGCGACAGTTTAGGGTCAATGAGCAGTTCTTC.

The chain couples TRBV10-1 to TRBJ1-5; 9 bases line up with TRBD1. The length of the CDR3 is 16 residues. Looked up from germline, CDR1 is WNHNN and CDR2 is SYGVQD (reference sequence). The junction had 10 bases not matched to a gene; V was cut back by 6 bases and J by 4 bases. The CDR3 reads CASSDRRDRENQPQHF. CDR3 nucleotide sequence: TGCGCCAGCAGCGATCGGAGGGACAGGGAAAATCAGCCCCAGCATTTT.

The chain uses TRBV29-1 and TRBJ1-1; a weak D match, TRBD1 (6 bases). Germline CDR1 is SQVTM and CDR2 is ANQGSEA. The germline V and J ends were trimmed by 7 bases and 1 base, with 10 bases remaining between them. The CDR3 loop spans 12 amino acids. The CDR3 loop is CSAGQRNTEAFF. CDR3 sequence (DNA): TGCAGCGCTGGACAGAGGAACACTGAAGCTTTCTTT.

The chain uses TRBV24-1 and TRBJ2-1, with TRBD2 matching over 10 bases. Germline-derived CDR1 and CDR2 are KGHDR and SFDVKD. The CDR3 consists of 15 residues. V shed 3 bases, J shed 8 bases, and the junction held 6 bases outside the gene matches. This chain's CDR3 is CATSDRAGGLHEQFF. The CDR3 nucleotides are TGTGCCACCAGTGATAGAGCGGGGGGGCTCCATGAGCAGTTCTTC.

The chain carries TRBV11-2 and TRBJ1-5, with 8 positions matching TRBD1. J gave up 10 bases and V 6 bases, and 2 bases lay outside the gene matches. Germline CDR1 reads SGHAT; CDR2 reads FQNNGV. The CDR3 runs to 11 residues. The chain's CDR3 is CASSSGGPQHF. In DNA form, the CDR3 reads TGTGCCAGCAGTTCAGGGGGCCCCCAGCATTTT.

The V call is TRBV30, the J call TRBJ2-7; 8 bases line up with TRBD1. The ends lost 5 bases at V and 0 bases at J; junction bases unmatched: 9. The CDR3 consists of 15 residues. Per germline, CDR1 GTSNPN and CDR2 SVGIG (reference sequence). The chain's CDR3 is CAWGGQGRSSYEQYF. As DNA, the CDR3 is TGTGCCTGGGGAGGACAGGGTAGGAGCTCCTACGAGCAGTACTTC.

The chain combines TRBV5-8 with TRBJ1-3; D is undetermined. Germline V lookup: CDR1 SGHTS, CDR2 YDEGEE. This CDR3 comprises 16 residues. V was pared by 2 bases and J by 7 bases, with 19 bases between. The chain's CDR3 is CASSFVTYSGKNTIYF. The CDR3 DNA reads TGTGCCAGCAGCTTCGTGACTTACTCTGGAAAGAACACCATATATTTT.

The V call is TRBV19, the J call TRBJ1-5; D possibly corresponds to TRBD1 (5 bases). V was pared by 5 bases and J by 9 bases, with 11 bases between. The CDR3 is 12 residues long. Germline-derived CDR1 and CDR2 are LNHDA and SQIVND (reference sequence). The CDR3 DNA sequence: TGTGCCAGTAGTTACCCGGGGGGGCCCCAGCATTTT. The encoded protein is CASSYPGGPQHF.

The chain uses TRBV27 and TRBJ1-2; weak D call: TRBD1 (6 bases). V lost 5 bases and J lost 5, with 12 bases in between. CDR3 length: 13 amino acids. Per germline, CDR1 MNHEY and CDR2 SMNVEV (reference sequence). CDR3 sequence reads: CASSLQGGYGYTF. For the CDR3, the DNA is TGTGCCAGCAGTCTACAGGGAGGGTATGGCTACACCTTC.

The chain recombines TRBV6-5 with TRBJ1-2, with TRBD1 matching 10 bases. The CDR3 consists of 15 residues. V shed 7 bases, J shed 7 bases, and the junction held 12 bases outside the gene matches. The V gene's germline CDR1 is MNHEY and CDR2 SVGAGI. CDR3 nucleotides: TGTGCCAGCACCGTGCCGGGACAGGGGTCAGGTGGCTACACCTTC. Its translation is CASTVPGQGSGGYTF.

The table lists this clone with a count of one. V and J are TRBV12-5 and TRBJ1-5; the D is unclear. V was shortened by 4 bases and J by 0 bases, with 10 bases between the two germline ends. Germline values: CDR1 LGHNT, CDR2 FRNRAP. This CDR3 contains 15 residues. The CDR3 DNA sequence: TGTGCTAGTGGTTCTGGAGGCTATAGCAATCAGCCCCAGCATTTT. Its translation is CASGSGGYSNQPQHF.